The 8 T cell receptor beta chains in this list originate from one sample, sequenced in a study of identifying expanded T cells in peripheral blood. Sequencing used immunoSEQ multiplex PCR; TCRdb keeps in-frame clones, though not all of them. The sample carries tens of thousands of clones, roughly 84% recorded once. The sequenced sample was blood. The receptors derive from a person between 18 and 70 years old in good health.

CDR3 DNA: TGTGCCAGCAGCTCCAGACTTACAGAGCCGACCGACTATGGCTACACCTTC. Protein sequence: CASSSRLTEPTDYGYTF. This chain joins TRBV13 and TRBJ1-2; D remains ambiguous. Germline values: CDR1 PRHDT, CDR2 FYEKMQ (reference sequence). Trimming shortened V by 4 bases and J by 3 bases, and 21 bases separated the two germline ends. The CDR3 sequence is 17 residues long. The full variable domain, rest sourced from reference TRBV13 and TRBJ1-2, is AAGVIQSPRHLIKEKRETATLKCYPIPRHDTVYWYQQGPGQDPQFLISFYEKMQSDKGSIPDRFSAQQFSDYHSELNMSSLELGDSALYFCASSSRLTEPTDYGYTFGSGTRLTVV.

The chain links TRBV7-2 to TRBJ2-7, with TRBD2 matching over 11 bases. The CDR3 covers 15 residues. CDR1 SGHTA and CDR2 FQGNSA come from the germline V gene. Germline trimming cut 1 base from V and 3 bases from J; bases unmatched to any gene: 2. CDR3 DNA: TGTGCCAGCAGCTTAGTTGGGACTAGCGGCTACGAGCAGTACTTC. Residues: CASSLVGTSGYEQYF.

The chain uses TRBV7-2 and TRBJ2-7; D may be TRBD2 (5 bases). V was trimmed by 4 bases and J by 1 base, leaving 14 bases between them. This CDR3 has 15 amino acids. Germline CDR1 is SGHTA and CDR2 is FQGNSA. The CDR3 bases are TGTGCCAGCAGCTACGGGAACCAGCTTTCCTACGAGCAGTACTTC. Translating gives CASSYGNQLSYEQYF.

The chain carries TRBV28 and TRBJ1-3, with a tentative D call TRBD1 (5 bases). The germline CDR1 and CDR2 sequences are MDHEN and SYDVKM. V was shortened by 5 bases and J by 4 bases, with 15 bases between the two germline ends. The CDR3 contains 15 residues. The CDR3 loop is CASSAERGPGNTIYF. The CDR3 DNA reads TGTGCCAGCAGTGCCGAGCGGGGACCCGGAAACACCATATATTTT.

The rearrangement joins TRBV28 to TRBJ1-2; the D is unclear. V gave up 5 bases and J gave up 6 bases, with 7 bases separating them. The CDR3 spans 11 residues. CDR1 MDHEN and CDR2 SYDVKM come from the germline V gene. The CDR3 DNA follows: TGTGCCAGCAGTCAAGATAATGGCTACACCTTC. Its protein product is CASSQDNGYTF.

The chain links TRBV28 to TRBJ1-2, with TRBD1 matching 10 bases. Germline trimming cut 6 bases from V and 8 bases from J; bases unmatched to any gene: 9. Germline V gene sequence: CDR1 MDHEN, CDR2 SYDVKM. This CDR3 contains 14 residues. CDR3 region: CASRPGTGVWGYTF. The CDR3 DNA reads as TGTGCCAGCAGACCCGGGACAGGGGTATGGGGCTACACCTTC.

The chain couples TRBV20-1 to TRBJ1-2; 7 nucleotides line up with TRBD1. This CDR3 spans 10 amino acids. CDR1 DFQATT and CDR2 SNEGSKA come from the germline V gene (reference sequence). The CDR3 DNA is TGCAGGGTCCCGGGACAGAGCTACACCTTC. It yields the protein CRVPGQSYTF.

CDR3 bases: TGTGCCTGGGGGGCCCCCTGGGCTTCCTACGAGCAGTACTTC. It codes for CAWGAPWASYEQYF. The V gene is TRBV30, the J gene TRBJ2-7; perhaps TRBD1 as D (5 bases). Trimming left V 5 bases short and J 1 base short, with 15 bases between. The germline V gene encodes CDR1 GTSNPN and CDR2 SVGIG (reference sequence). The CDR3 runs 14 residues.